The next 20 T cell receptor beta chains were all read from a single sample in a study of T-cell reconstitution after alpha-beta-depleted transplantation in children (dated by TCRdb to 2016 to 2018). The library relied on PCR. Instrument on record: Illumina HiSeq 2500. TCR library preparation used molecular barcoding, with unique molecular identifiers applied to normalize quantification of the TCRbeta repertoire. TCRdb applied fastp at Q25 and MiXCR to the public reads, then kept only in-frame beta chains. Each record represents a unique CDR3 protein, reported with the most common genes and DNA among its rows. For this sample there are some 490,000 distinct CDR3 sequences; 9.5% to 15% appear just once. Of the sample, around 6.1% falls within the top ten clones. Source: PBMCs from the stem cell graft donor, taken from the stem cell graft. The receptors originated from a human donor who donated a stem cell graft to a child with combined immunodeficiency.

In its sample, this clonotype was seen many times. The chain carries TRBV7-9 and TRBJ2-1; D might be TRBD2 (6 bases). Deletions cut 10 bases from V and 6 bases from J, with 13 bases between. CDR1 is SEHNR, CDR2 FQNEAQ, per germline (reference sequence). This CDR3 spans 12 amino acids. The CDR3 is CATRGGSNEQFF. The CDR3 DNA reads TGTGCCACAAGGGGAGGCAGCAATGAGCAGTTCTTC.

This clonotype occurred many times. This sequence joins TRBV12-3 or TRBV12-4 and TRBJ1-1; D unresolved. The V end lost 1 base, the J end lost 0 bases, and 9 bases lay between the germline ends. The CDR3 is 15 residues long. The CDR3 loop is CASSLGLVVNTEAFF. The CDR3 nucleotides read TGTGCCAGCAGTTTAGGGTTGGTCGTGAACACTGAAGCTTTCTTT.

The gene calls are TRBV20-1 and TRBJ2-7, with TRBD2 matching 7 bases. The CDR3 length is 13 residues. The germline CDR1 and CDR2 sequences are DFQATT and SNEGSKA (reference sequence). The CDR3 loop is CSPRERGGGEQYF. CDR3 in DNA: TGCAGCCCTCGGGAGCGGGGTGGGGGCGAGCAGTACTTC.

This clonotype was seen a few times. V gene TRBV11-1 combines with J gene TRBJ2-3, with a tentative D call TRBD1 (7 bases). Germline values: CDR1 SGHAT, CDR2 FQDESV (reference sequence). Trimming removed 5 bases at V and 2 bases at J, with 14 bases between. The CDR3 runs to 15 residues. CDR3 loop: CASSPGGSATDTQYF. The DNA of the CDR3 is TGTGCCAGCAGCCCAGGGGGGTCGGCCACAGATACGCAGTATTTT.

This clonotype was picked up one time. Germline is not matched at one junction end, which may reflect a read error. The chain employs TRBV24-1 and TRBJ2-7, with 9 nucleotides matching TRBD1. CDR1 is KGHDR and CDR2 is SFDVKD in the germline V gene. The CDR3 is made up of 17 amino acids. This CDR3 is CANSDAGGTGTGNEQYF. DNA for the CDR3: TGTGCCAACAGTGATGCCGGGGGGACAGGGACTGGGAACGAGCAGTACTTC.

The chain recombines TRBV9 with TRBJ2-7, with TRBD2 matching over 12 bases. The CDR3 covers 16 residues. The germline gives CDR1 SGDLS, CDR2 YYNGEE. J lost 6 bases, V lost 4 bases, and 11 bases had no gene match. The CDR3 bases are TGTGCCAGCAGCCGCGGGGCGGGGACTAGCGGGTCCGAGCAGTACTTC. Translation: CASSRGAGTSGSEQYF.

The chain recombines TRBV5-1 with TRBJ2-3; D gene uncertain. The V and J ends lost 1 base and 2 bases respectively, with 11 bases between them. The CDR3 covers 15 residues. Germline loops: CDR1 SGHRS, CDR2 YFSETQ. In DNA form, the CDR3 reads TGCGCCAGCAGCTTGCAAACACTTCCCACAGATACGCAGTATTTT. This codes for CASSLQTLPTDTQYF.

CDR3 in DNA: TGTGCCAGCAGCCGGGCCCGCGGCACCTACGAGCAGTACTTC. Its protein product is CASSRARGTYEQYF. The chain uses TRBV7-2 and TRBJ2-7; D remains unclear. The V and J ends lost 5 bases and 2 bases respectively, with 13 bases between them. The germline V gene encodes CDR1 SGHTA and CDR2 FQGNSA. The CDR3 loop spans 14 amino acids.

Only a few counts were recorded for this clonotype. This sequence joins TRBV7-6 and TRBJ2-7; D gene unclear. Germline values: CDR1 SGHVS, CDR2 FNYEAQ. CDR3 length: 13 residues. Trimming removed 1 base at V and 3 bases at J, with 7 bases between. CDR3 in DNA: TGTGCCAGCAGCTTAGAAGTTTACTACGAGCAGTACTTC. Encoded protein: CASSLEVYYEQYF.

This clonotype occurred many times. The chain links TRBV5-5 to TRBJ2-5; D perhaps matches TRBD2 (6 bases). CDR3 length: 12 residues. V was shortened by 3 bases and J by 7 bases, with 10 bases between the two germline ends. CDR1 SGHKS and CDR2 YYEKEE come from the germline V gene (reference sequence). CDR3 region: CASSSLGGTQYF. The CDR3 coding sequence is TGTGCCAGCAGCTCCCTCGGGGGGACCCAGTACTTC.

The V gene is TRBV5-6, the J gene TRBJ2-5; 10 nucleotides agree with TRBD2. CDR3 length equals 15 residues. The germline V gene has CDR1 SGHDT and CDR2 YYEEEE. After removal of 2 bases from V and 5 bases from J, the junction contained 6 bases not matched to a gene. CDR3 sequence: CASSFPEGLAETQYF. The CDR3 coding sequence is TGTGCCAGCAGCTTCCCCGAGGGACTAGCGGAGACCCAGTACTTC.

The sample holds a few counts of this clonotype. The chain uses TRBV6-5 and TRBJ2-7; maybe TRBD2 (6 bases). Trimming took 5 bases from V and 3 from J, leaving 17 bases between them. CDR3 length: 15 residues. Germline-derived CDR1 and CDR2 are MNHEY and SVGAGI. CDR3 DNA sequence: TGTGCCAGCAGTACTTCCCGGGGGAGCATCTACGAGCAGTACTTC. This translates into CASSTSRGSIYEQYF.

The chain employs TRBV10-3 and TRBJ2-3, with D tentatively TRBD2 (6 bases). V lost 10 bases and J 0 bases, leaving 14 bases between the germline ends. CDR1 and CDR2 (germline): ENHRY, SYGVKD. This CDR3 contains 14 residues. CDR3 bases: TGTGCCACCATAGGGGACTCTAGCACAGATACGCAGTATTTT. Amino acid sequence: CATIGDSSTDTQYF.

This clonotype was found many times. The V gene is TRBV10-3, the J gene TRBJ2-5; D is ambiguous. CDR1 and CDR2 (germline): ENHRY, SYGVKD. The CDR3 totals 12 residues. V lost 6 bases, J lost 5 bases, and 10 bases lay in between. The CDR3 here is CAISPSTETQYF. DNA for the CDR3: TGTGCCATCAGCCCCTCGACGGAGACCCAGTACTTC.

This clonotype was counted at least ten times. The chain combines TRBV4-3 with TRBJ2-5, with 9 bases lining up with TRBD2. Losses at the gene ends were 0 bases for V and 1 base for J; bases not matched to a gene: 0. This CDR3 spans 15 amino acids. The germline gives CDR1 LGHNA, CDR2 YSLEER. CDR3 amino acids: CASSQERGGQETQYF. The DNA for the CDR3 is TGCGCCAGCAGCCAAGAGCGGGGGGGCCAAGAGACCCAGTACTTC.

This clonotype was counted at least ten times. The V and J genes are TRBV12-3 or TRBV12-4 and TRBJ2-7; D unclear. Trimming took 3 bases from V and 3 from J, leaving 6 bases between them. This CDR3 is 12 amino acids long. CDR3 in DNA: TGTGCCAGCAGTTTGACCTTCTACGAGCAGTACTTC. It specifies CASSLTFYEQYF.

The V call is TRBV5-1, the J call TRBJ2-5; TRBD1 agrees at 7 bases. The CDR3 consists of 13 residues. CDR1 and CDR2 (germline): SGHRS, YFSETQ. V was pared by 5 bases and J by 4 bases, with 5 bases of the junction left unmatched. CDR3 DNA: TGCGCCAGCAGAACTGGACAGGCAGAGACCCAGTACTTC. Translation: CASRTGQAETQYF.

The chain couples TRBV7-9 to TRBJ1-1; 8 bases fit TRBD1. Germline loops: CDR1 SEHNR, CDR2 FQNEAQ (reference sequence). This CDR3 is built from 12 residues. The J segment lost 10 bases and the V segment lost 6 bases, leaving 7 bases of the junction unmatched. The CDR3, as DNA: TGTGCCAGCAGGCTAGACAGGGGTGCAGCTTTCTTT. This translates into CASRLDRGAAFF.

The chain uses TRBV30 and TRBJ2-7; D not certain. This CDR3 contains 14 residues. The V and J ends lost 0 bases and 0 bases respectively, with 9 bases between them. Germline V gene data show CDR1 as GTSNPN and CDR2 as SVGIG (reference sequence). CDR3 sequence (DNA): TGTGCCTGGAGTGTACATATCAGCTCCTACGAGCAGTACTTC. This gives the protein CAWSVHISSYEQYF. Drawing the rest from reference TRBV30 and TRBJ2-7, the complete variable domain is SQTIHQWPATLVQPVGSPLSLECTVEGTSNPNLYWYRQAAGRGLQLLFYSVGIGQISSEVPQNLSASRPQDRQFILSSKKLLLSDSGFYLCAWSVHISSYEQYFGPGTRLTVT.

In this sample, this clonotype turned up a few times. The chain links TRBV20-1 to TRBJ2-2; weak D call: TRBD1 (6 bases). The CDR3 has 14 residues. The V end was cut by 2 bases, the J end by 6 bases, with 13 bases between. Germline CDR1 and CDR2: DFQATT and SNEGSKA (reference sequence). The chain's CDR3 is CSARSGRGAGELFF. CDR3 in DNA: TGCAGTGCTAGATCGGGCAGGGGAGCCGGGGAGCTGTTTTTT.